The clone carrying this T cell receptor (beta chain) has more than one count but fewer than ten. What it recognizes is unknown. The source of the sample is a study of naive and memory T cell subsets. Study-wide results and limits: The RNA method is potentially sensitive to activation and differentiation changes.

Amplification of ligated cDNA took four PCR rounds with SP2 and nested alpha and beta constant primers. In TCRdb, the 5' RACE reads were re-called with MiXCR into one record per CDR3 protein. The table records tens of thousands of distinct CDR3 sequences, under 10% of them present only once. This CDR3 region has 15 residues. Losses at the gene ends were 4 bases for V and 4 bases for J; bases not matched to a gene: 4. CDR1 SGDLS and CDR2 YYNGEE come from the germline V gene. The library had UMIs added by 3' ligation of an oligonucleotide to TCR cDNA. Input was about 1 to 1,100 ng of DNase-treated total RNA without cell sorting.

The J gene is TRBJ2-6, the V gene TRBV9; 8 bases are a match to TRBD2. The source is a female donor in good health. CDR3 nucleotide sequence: TGTGCCAGCAGCCCCGGGAGGGCCGGGGCCAACGTCCTGACTTTC. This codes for CASSPGRAGANVLTF. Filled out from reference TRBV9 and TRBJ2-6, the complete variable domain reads DSGVTQTPKHLITATGQRVTLRCSPRSGDLSVYWYQQSLDQGLQFLIQYYNGEERAKGNILERFSAQQFPDLHSELNLSSLELGDSALYFCASSPGRAGANVLTFGAGSRLTVL.